A selection of T cell receptor beta chains follows, all from one sample in a study of T cells in Graves' hyperthyroidism and ophthalmopathy. MiXCR, applied by TCRdb to the multiplex PCR reads, yields one record per CDR3 protein. The table records a few hundred thousand distinct CDR3 sequences, approximately 18% of them present only once. Sample: blood. These receptors all stem from a man between 50 and 59 years old with Graves' ophthalmopathy. The CDR3 runs from the conserved cysteine through the conserved F or W. D genes are given only for firm matches. Some rows have no size entry. The others give once, few or many, or a class for an expanded clone.

J gene	D gene	clone size	V gene	CDR3 protein	CDR3 DNA
TRBJ1-1	TRBD1	NA	TRBV28	CTTRQGAATEAFF	TGTACAACCAGGCAGGGGGCCGCTACTGAAGCTTTCTTT
TRBJ1-1	NA	many	TRBV28	CATQMNTEAFF	TGTGCCACCCAGATGAACACTGAAGCTTTCTTT
TRBJ1-1	TRBD1	medium-sized	TRBV6-1	CASTDTWDRANTEAFF	TGTGCCAGCACCGATACCTGGGACAGGGCGAACACTGAAGCTTTCTTT
TRBJ2-5	TRBD2	once	TRBV27	CASSLKLAGGGEQETQYF	TGTGCCAGCAGTTTAAAACTAGCGGGAGGGGGCGAACAAGAGACCCAGTACTTC
TRBJ1-1	NA	few	TRBV20-1	CSAHRRTETFF	TGCAGTGCCCACAGGAGAACTGAAACTTTCTTT
TRBJ2-3	NA	many	TRBV20-1	CSARPGGYSTQYF	TGCAGTGCTAGACCTGGAGGGTATAGTACGCAGTATTTT
TRBJ2-7	NA	NA	TRBV7-2	CASSLNRGISEQYF	TGTGCCAGCAGCTTGAATAGGGGGATCTCCGAGCAGTACTTC
TRBJ2-3	TRBD2	many	TRBV7-9	CASRQTVRLAGEGDTQYF	TGTGCCAGCAGACAGACCGTCCGACTAGCGGGAGAAGGAGATACGCAGTATTTT
TRBJ2-3	TRBD2	NA	TRBV7-3	CASSPLGPSGSASTDTQYF	TGTGCCAGCAGTCCCTTGGGGCCTAGCGGGAGTGCGAGCACAGATACGCAGTATTTT
TRBJ2-1	NA	few	TRBV18	CASSPGGPDVVRYNEQFF	TGTGCCAGCTCACCAGGAGGCCCAGATGTGGTAAGGTACAATGAGCAGTTCTTC
TRBJ2-7	NA	few	TRBV29-1	CSFVGRGGSYEQYF	TGCAGCTTTGTAGGACGAGGGGGCTCCTACGAGCAGTACTTC
TRBJ2-7	TRBD2	NA	TRBV14	CASSQVWEGGYEQYF	TGTGCCAGCAGCCAAGTTTGGGAGGGAGGGTACGAGCAGTACTTC
TRBJ2-2	NA	NA	TRBV7-3	CASSSALGTLSNTGELFF	TGTGCCAGCAGCTCTGCTCTGGGGACCCTCTCGAACACCGGGGAGCTGTTTTTT
TRBJ1-6	NA	few	TRBV7-2	CASSLQTGYNSPLHF	TGTGCCAGCAGCTTACAGACAGGTTATAATTCACCCCTCCACTTT
TRBJ2-7	NA	many	TRBV7-3	CASSLMGGTEEQYF	TGTGCCAGCAGCTTAATGGGCGGGACGGAGGAGCAGTACTTC
TRBJ2-1	TRBD2	few	TRBV20-1	CSASGGLAGVYEQFF	TGCAGTGCTAGCGGCGGACTAGCGGGAGTTTATGAGCAGTTCTTC
TRBJ2-1	TRBD1	once	TRBV6-4	CASSAGTVPSNEQFF	TGTGCCAGCAGTGCCGGGACAGTTCCCTCTAATGAGCAGTTCTTC